These 23 T cell receptor beta chains share one sample of origin, sequenced in a study of blood T cell repertoires in COVID-19. Data came from immunoSEQ multiplex PCR; TCRdb stores just in-frame clones and leaves some out. Among 150,000 or so clones listed, more than 75% were seen once. The specimen was PBMCs or T cells enriched from blood (not recorded which). These receptors originate from a human donor with acute COVID-19. The donor label of this sample is uncertain.

The V call is TRBV18, the J call TRBJ1-4, with D perhaps TRBD1 (5 bases). V lost 6 bases and J lost 4, with 12 bases in between. In germline, CDR1 is KGHSH, CDR2 LQKENI. The CDR3 is 14 residues long. CDR3 residues: CASSVAGYNEKLFF. The CDR3 coding sequence is TGTGCCAGCTCCGTAGCAGGGTATAATGAAAAACTGTTTTTT.

The rearrangement joins TRBV5-6 to TRBJ1-2, with D perhaps TRBD1 (6 bases). Deletions cut 4 bases from V and 1 base from J, with 11 bases between. Germline V gene data show CDR1 as SGHDT and CDR2 as YYEEEE. The CDR3 loop spans 14 amino acids. For the CDR3, the DNA is TGTGCCAGCAGCGGGGCAGGGGTTAACTATGGCTACACCTTC. Its translation is CASSGAGVNYGYTF.

The chain joins TRBV7-8 to TRBJ2-7; 12 nucleotides line up with TRBD2. V was pared by 5 bases and J by 4 bases, with 6 bases of the junction left unmatched. This CDR3 contains 15 residues. The germline V gene encodes CDR1 SGHVS and CDR2 FQNEAQ. In DNA, the CDR3 is TGTGCCAGCAGCCAAACTAGCGGGGGGTTTTACGAGCAGTACTTC. Protein product: CASSQTSGGFYEQYF.

DNA of the CDR3: TGTGCCAGCAGTGATTACAGGGTCGGCGGCTACACCTTC. Its translation: CASSDYRVGGYTF. V gene TRBV6-1 combines with J gene TRBJ1-2, with TRBD1 as a possible D gene (6 bases). CDR1 is MNHNS, CDR2 SASEGT, per germline. This CDR3 is 13 amino acids long. Trimming shortened V by 3 bases and J by 8 bases, and 13 bases separated the two germline ends.

The chain couples TRBV5-1 to TRBJ1-1; D gene unclear. Deletions cut 0 bases from V and 0 bases from J, with 12 bases between. CDR1 is SGHRS and CDR2 is YFSETQ in the germline V gene. This CDR3 has 16 amino acids. The CDR3 region has the DNA TGCGCCAGCAGCTTGGGTCGTCAGTTAATGAACACTGAAGCTTTCTTT. It is translated as CASSLGRQLMNTEAFF.

V and J are TRBV7-2 and TRBJ2-7; 11 nucleotides match TRBD2. The V gene end was trimmed by 5 bases and the J gene end by 5 bases; junction bases not matched to a gene: 8. The CDR3 extends over 15 amino acids. Germline V lookup: CDR1 SGHTA, CDR2 FQGNSA. Written as DNA, the CDR3 is TGTGCCAGCAGCCCTACTAGCGGGGGTAGCCACGAGCAGTACTTC. Translation gives CASSPTSGGSHEQYF.

This chain uses TRBV7-2 with TRBJ1-2; no definite D call. This CDR3 is built from 15 residues. Trimming shortened V by 1 base and J by 7 bases, and 16 bases separated the two germline ends. From germline, CDR1 is SGHTA and CDR2 FQGNSA. The CDR3, as DNA: TGTGCCAGCAGCTTAGTAGGCGGGCAGGAGGGTGGCTACACCTTC. Its protein is CASSLVGGQEGGYTF.

This clone was seen more than once but under ten times. This sequence joins TRBV6-5 and TRBJ2-7; D not certain. Germline CDR1 is MNHEY and CDR2 is SVGAGI. V was pared by 5 bases and J by 0 bases, with 11 bases between. The CDR3 loop spans 14 amino acids. For the CDR3, the DNA is TGTGCCAGCAGTCCTGATAGAAGCTCCTACGAGCAGTACTTC. The encoded protein is CASSPDRSSYEQYF.

The chain couples TRBV28 to TRBJ2-4; D is unresolved. There are 15 residues in the CDR3. The germline V and J ends were trimmed by 2 bases and 12 bases, with 20 bases remaining between them. In germline, CDR1 is MDHEN, CDR2 SYDVKM. This chain's CDR3 is CASSLESLKTATQYF. For the CDR3, the DNA is TGTGCCAGCAGTTTAGAATCCTTGAAAACAGCAACTCAGTACTTC.

This chain connects TRBV5-1 to TRBJ2-7; 9 positions match TRBD1. V gave up 2 bases and J gave up 3 bases; unmatched junction bases: 6. Germline CDR1 SGHRS, CDR2 YFSETQ. CDR3 length equals 15 residues. The CDR3 bases are TGCGCCAGCAGCTTTTCCGGGACAGGGCTCTACGAGCAGTACTTC. Translating gives CASSFSGTGLYEQYF.

This clone was seen a few times. CDR3 coding DNA: TGCGCCAGCAGTGAGACTACAGGGGGCAGTCAGCCCCAGCATTTT. Its translation is CASSETTGGSQPQHF. The chain carries TRBV10-2 and TRBJ1-5; TRBD1 matches 9 bases. Germline CDR1 WSHSY, CDR2 SAAADI. This CDR3 spans 15 amino acids. Trimming at V came to 2 bases and at J to 6 bases, leaving 5 bases not matched to a gene.

V is TRBV7-9 and J is TRBJ2-7; 14 bases fit TRBD2. The CDR3 loop spans 17 amino acids. The ends lost 5 bases at V and 0 bases at J; junction bases unmatched: 6. In germline, CDR1 is SEHNR, CDR2 FQNEAQ (reference sequence). CDR3 nucleotides: TGTGCCAGCAGCGGGACTAGCGGGGGACCTTTCTCCTACGAGCAGTACTTC. This codes for CASSGTSGGPFSYEQYF.

The chain recombines TRBV5-6 with TRBJ2-7, with D hard to call. The CDR3 has 15 residues. The V end was cut by 0 bases, the J end by 0 bases, with 10 bases between. Germline V CDR1 and CDR2: SGHDT, YYEEEE. DNA of the CDR3: TGTGCCAGCAGCTTGGACGGGTTCAGCTCCTACGAGCAGTACTTC. This sequence encodes CASSLDGFSSYEQYF.

The CDR3 reads CASSPRGWDTQYF. The CDR3 region has the DNA TGTGCCAGCAGCCCTAGGGGGTGGGATACGCAGTATTTT. V usage is TRBV7-9 and J usage is TRBJ2-3; perhaps TRBD1 as D (6 bases). There are 13 residues in the CDR3. Trimming removed 5 bases at V and 6 bases at J, with 12 bases between. In germline, CDR1 is SEHNR, CDR2 FQNEAQ (reference sequence). The variable domain in full, with the rest retrieved from reference TRBV7-9 and TRBJ2-3, is DTGVSQNPRHKITKRGQNVTFRCDPISEHNRLYWYRQTLGQGPEFLTYFQNEAQLEKSRLLSDRFSAERPKGSFSTLEIQRTEQGDSAMYLCASSPRGWDTQYFGPGTRLTVL.

The CDR3 DNA reads TGCAGTGCTAGTCCTCGGCAGGGGGACGAAAAACTGTTTTTT. Translated: CSASPRQGDEKLFF. The rearrangement joins TRBV20-1 to TRBJ1-4; 7 bases align to TRBD1. This CDR3 is built from 14 residues. Losses at the gene ends were 3 bases for V and 8 bases for J; bases not matched to a gene: 9. CDR1 is DFQATT and CDR2 is SNEGSKA in the germline V gene (reference sequence).

The chain links TRBV2 to TRBJ1-5, with D tentatively TRBD1 (5 bases). The V gene's germline CDR1 is SNHLY and CDR2 FYNNEI. The CDR3 has 15 amino acids. With 6 bases removed from V and 1 base from J, the gap between germline ends came to 13 bases. CDR3 region: CASRSRAWSNQPQHF. The CDR3 DNA reads as TGTGCCAGCAGGAGCAGGGCGTGGAGCAATCAGCCCCAGCATTTT.

This chain uses TRBV6-5 with TRBJ2-7; D gene unclear. The germline V gene has CDR1 MNHEY and CDR2 SVGAGI. This CDR3 has 16 residues. Trimming shortened V by 0 bases and J by 3 bases, and 15 bases separated the two germline ends. CDR3 sequence reads: CASSYSSSPDFYEQYF. The DNA of the CDR3 is TGTGCCAGCAGTTACTCGAGCAGCCCAGACTTCTACGAGCAGTACTTC.

As concerns this clone: This CDR3 is also generated by other DNA sequences in the sample. The chain is built from TRBV5-4 and TRBJ2-3, with D possibly matching TRBD2 (6 bases). Germline CDR1 is SGHNT and CDR2 is YYREEE (reference sequence). This CDR3 comprises 15 residues. With 2 bases removed from V and 1 base from J, the gap between germline ends came to 11 bases. The CDR3 loop reads CASSFFSGGTDTQYF. CDR3 DNA sequence: TGTGCCAGCAGCTTTTTCTCGGGGGGCACAGATACGCAGTATTTT.

Only a few counts were recorded for this clone. The chain couples TRBV2 to TRBJ2-7, with D maybe TRBD1 (5 bases). V dropped 5 bases and J dropped 0 bases, with 11 bases sitting between them. Germline CDR1 is SNHLY and CDR2 is FYNNEI. This CDR3 is built from 14 residues. In DNA, the CDR3 is TGTGCCAGCAGTAAGGGGCCGCCCTCCTACGAGCAGTACTTC. Residues: CASSKGPPSYEQYF.

DNA of the CDR3: TGTGCCACCAGTGATAACGGACAGGGTTACGAGCAGTACTTC. Encoded protein: CATSDNGQGYEQYF. The chain couples TRBV24-1 to TRBJ2-7, with 8 bases that match TRBD1. The CDR3 spans 14 residues. Unmatched junction bases numbered 4, after V lost 3 bases and J lost 4 bases. Germline CDR1 KGHDR, CDR2 SFDVKD.

The chain employs TRBV12-3 or TRBV12-4 and TRBJ2-7, with D possibly matching TRBD2 (6 bases). The length of the CDR3 is 12 residues. CDR3 nucleotide sequence: TGTGCGTCGAAGGGTAGCGGCTACGAGCAGTACTTC. This encodes CASKGSGYEQYF.

The V gene is TRBV2, the J gene TRBJ1-6; no definite D call. V was pared by 7 bases and J by 5 bases, with 15 bases between. Germline V gene lookup returns CDR1 SNHLY and CDR2 FYNNEI. This CDR3 contains 15 residues. Written as DNA, the CDR3 is TGTGCCAGCAAAGAGATCAGCCGGGATAATTCACCCCTCCACTTT. It encodes CASKEISRDNSPLHF.

This clone was detected only once. This chain uses TRBV28 with TRBJ2-7; TRBD2 agrees at 7 bases. This CDR3 comprises 14 residues. CDR1 and CDR2 from the germline V gene are MDHEN and SYDVKM. The V gene end was trimmed by 6 bases and the J gene end by 6 bases; junction bases not matched to a gene: 11. The DNA of the CDR3 is TGTGCCAGCAGCCCAGGGACTATACTCGGCGAGCAGTACTTC. Protein product: CASSPGTILGEQYF. Looking up the rest from reference TRBV28 and TRBJ2-7 gives the full variable domain: DVKVTQSSRYLVKRTGEKVFLECVQDMDHENMFWYRQDPGLGLRLIYFSYDVKMKEKGDIPEGYSVSREKKERFSLILESASTNQTSMYLCASSPGTILGEQYFGPGTRLTVT.